This entry lists 14 T cell receptor beta chains sequenced from one sample in a study of OX40 agonist ivuxolimab in advanced cancers. Repertoires were generated with immunoSEQ multiplex PCR, while TCRdb's copy carries only in-frame clones and drops some. The sample has some 80,000 clones; 89% are singletons. This specimen consisted of CD4+ or CD8+ T cells sorted from blood, obtained in a trial of the OX40 agonist ivuxolimab. Receptor source: an adult with an advanced solid tumor such as melanoma, head and neck, liver or kidney cancer.

The chain employs TRBV6-5 and TRBJ2-7, with 10 bases that match TRBD1. The length of the CDR3 is 16 residues. The J segment lost 6 bases and the V segment lost 2 bases, leaving 10 bases of the junction unmatched. The germline CDR1 and CDR2 sequences are MNHEY and SVGAGI. CDR3 DNA sequence: TGTGCCAGCAGTTACGGACAGGGGGGGGTAGCTTCCGAGCAGTACTTC. Its protein product is CASSYGQGGVASEQYF.

The V gene is TRBV5-5, the J gene TRBJ2-2; no definite D call. V lost 1 base and J 8 bases, leaving 18 bases between the germline ends. The CDR3 covers 16 residues. Germline assignment: CDR1 SGHKS and CDR2 YYEKEE (reference sequence). CDR3 in amino acids: CASSLNILMQAGELFF. The CDR3 bases are TGTGCCAGCAGCTTGAACATATTGATGCAAGCGGGGGAGCTGTTTTTT.

V is TRBV9 and J is TRBJ2-1, with TRBD1 matching 8 bases. Germline V gene data show CDR1 as SGDLS and CDR2 as YYNGEE. This CDR3 is built from 16 residues. Losses at the gene ends were 2 bases for V and 0 bases for J; bases not matched to a gene: 4. The CDR3, as DNA: TGTGCCAGCAGCGTCCAGGGGGCAGGCTCCTACAATGAGCAGTTCTTC. Translating gives CASSVQGAGSYNEQFF.

The chain carries TRBV7-9 and TRBJ1-2, with 7 bases fitting TRBD1. The junction had 4 bases not matched to a gene; V was cut back by 4 bases and J by 2 bases. This CDR3 spans 14 amino acids. Germline V gene data show CDR1 as SEHNR and CDR2 as FQNEAQ (reference sequence). The DNA for the CDR3 is TGTGCCAGCAGCTCTATGACAGGGAACTATGGCTACACCTTC. The encoded protein is CASSSMTGNYGYTF. The variable domain in full, completed from reference TRBV7-9 and TRBJ1-2, reads DTGVSQNPRHKITKRGQNVTFRCDPISEHNRLYWYRQTLGQGPEFLTYFQNEAQLEKSRLLSDRFSAERPKGSFSTLEIQRTEQGDSAMYLCASSSMTGNYGYTFGSGTRLTVV.

The chain uses TRBV5-4 and TRBJ1-4; 11 bases match TRBD1. Losses at the gene ends were 1 base for V and 8 bases for J; bases not matched to a gene: 4. This CDR3 is 15 amino acids long. The germline gives CDR1 SGHNT, CDR2 YYREEE (reference sequence). Here the CDR3 DNA reads TGTGCCAGCAGCTTGTCTGGGACAGGGGGGGAAAAACTGTTTTTT. This sequence encodes CASSLSGTGGEKLFF.

J is TRBJ2-7 and V is TRBV19; D is unclear. Germline V gene data show CDR1 as LNHDA and CDR2 as SQIVND (reference sequence). V lost 3 bases and J lost 0, with 9 bases in between. This CDR3 spans 14 amino acids. The CDR3 sequence is CASSIRANSYEQYF. The CDR3 nucleotides read TGTGCCAGTAGTATCCGGGCAAACTCCTACGAGCAGTACTTC.

The CDR3 here is CASSSGQGVTEAFF. CDR3 coding DNA: TGTGCCAGCAGCTCGGGACAGGGGGTTACTGAAGCTTTCTTT. The rearrangement joins TRBV7-2 to TRBJ1-1; 11 bases line up with TRBD1. This CDR3 region has 14 residues. Germline V gene data show CDR1 as SGHTA and CDR2 as FQGNSA. After removal of 4 bases from V and 5 bases from J, the junction contained 3 bases not matched to a gene.

CDR3 sequence: CATSRDLGGMEDTQYF. The CDR3 DNA reads as TGTGCCACCAGCAGAGATCTTGGCGGGATGGAAGATACGCAGTATTTT. This chain connects TRBV15 to TRBJ2-3, with D possibly TRBD2 on 6 matching bases. Per the germline V gene, CDR1 is LNHNV and CDR2 is YYDKDF (reference sequence). This CDR3 contains 16 residues. Trimming took 0 bases from V and 5 from J, leaving 15 bases between them. Variable domain in full (rest from reference TRBV15 and TRBJ2-3): DAMVIQNPRYQVTQFGKPVTLSCSQTLNHNVMYWYQQKSSQAPKLLFHYYDKDFNNEADTPDNFQSRRPNTSFCFLDIRSPGLGDTAMYLCATSRDLGGMEDTQYFGPGTRLTVL.

This chain connects TRBV28 to TRBJ1-5; 9 positions match TRBD1. The CDR3 is made up of 16 amino acids. The germline V gene encodes CDR1 MDHEN and CDR2 SYDVKM. The V and J ends lost 4 bases and 3 bases, in that order; junction bases with no gene match: 7. This CDR3 reads CASSSNRGRVNQPQHF. For the CDR3, the DNA is TGTGCCAGCAGTTCTAACAGGGGGCGGGTCAATCAGCCCCAGCATTTT.

The chain has TRBV10-2 and TRBJ2-2, with TRBD2 identical over 7 bases. From germline, CDR1 is WSHSY and CDR2 SAAADI. This CDR3 region has 14 residues. The V and J ends lost 5 bases and 6 bases, in that order; junction bases with no gene match: 6. The CDR3 protein is CASSLWGGAGELFF. DNA for the CDR3: TGCGCCAGCAGTTTGTGGGGGGGGGCCGGGGAGCTGTTTTTT.

J is TRBJ2-2 and V is TRBV7-2; TRBD2 is a possible D gene (6 bases). Trimming pared 2 bases from V and 3 bases from J, leaving 10 bases between. Germline values: CDR1 SGHTA, CDR2 FQGNSA. This CDR3 has 15 residues. The CDR3 loop is CASSLSAGYTGELFF. The CDR3 DNA follows: TGTGCCAGCAGCTTAAGCGCGGGATACACCGGGGAGCTGTTTTTT. Together with reference TRBV7-2 and TRBJ2-2, the CDR3 gives the full variable domain: GAGVSQSPSNKVTEKGKDVELRCDPISGHTALYWYRQSLGQGLEFLIYFQGNSAPDKSGLPSDRFSAERTGGSVSTLTIQRTQQEDSAVYLCASSLSAGYTGELFFGEGSRLTVL.

Here the CDR3 reads CASEGMNTEAFF. Here the CDR3 DNA reads TGTGCCAGTGAGGGGATGAACACTGAAGCTTTCTTT. The V gene is TRBV27, the J gene TRBJ1-1; D might be TRBD1 (5 bases). Germline loops: CDR1 MNHEY, CDR2 SMNVEV (reference sequence). V lost 9 bases and J 0 bases, leaving 8 bases between the germline ends. This CDR3 is built from 12 residues.

This sequence joins TRBV18 and TRBJ2-4; TRBD1 or TRBD2 may be the D gene (5 bases each). Per the germline V gene, CDR1 is KGHSH and CDR2 is LQKENI. This CDR3 has 16 residues. Trimming stripped 4 bases from V and 0 bases from J, with 13 bases between. Here the CDR3 reads CASSRDSGLAKNIQYF. The DNA for the CDR3 is TGTGCCAGCTCACGCGACAGCGGCCTAGCCAAAAACATTCAGTACTTC.

V is TRBV7-9 and J is TRBJ2-2, with no clear D. The CDR3 length is 15 residues. The germline CDR1 and CDR2 sequences are SEHNR and FQNEAQ (reference sequence). V lost 2 bases to trimming and J lost 3 bases, with 10 bases between them. The CDR3 protein is CASSLMGSDTGELFF. The CDR3 DNA sequence: TGTGCCAGCAGCTTAATGGGTTCGGACACCGGGGAGCTGTTTTTT.